This TCR beta chain was identified in a study of T cell responses to AZD1222 COVID-19 vaccine. Overall study: Some second doses came at about 4 weeks and others at about 12 weeks; these were pooled.

Germline lookup yields CDR1 LNHDA and CDR2 SQIVND (reference sequence). Trimming shortened V by 8 bases and J by 3 bases, and 13 bases separated the two germline ends. The CDR3 covers 13 residues. Repertoires were generated with immunoSEQ multiplex PCR, while TCRdb's copy carries only in-frame clones and drops some. The data contain some 140,000 clones, approximately 90% of them singletons. The J gene is TRBJ1-2, the V gene TRBV19; D is unresolved. Sequenced here: peripheral blood, sampled on day 0 of AZD1222 vaccination. The receptor was derived from an adult in good health. CDR3 protein: CASSDINYYGYTF. In DNA form, the CDR3 reads TGTGCCAGTTCTGACATAAACTACTATGGCTACACCTTC.